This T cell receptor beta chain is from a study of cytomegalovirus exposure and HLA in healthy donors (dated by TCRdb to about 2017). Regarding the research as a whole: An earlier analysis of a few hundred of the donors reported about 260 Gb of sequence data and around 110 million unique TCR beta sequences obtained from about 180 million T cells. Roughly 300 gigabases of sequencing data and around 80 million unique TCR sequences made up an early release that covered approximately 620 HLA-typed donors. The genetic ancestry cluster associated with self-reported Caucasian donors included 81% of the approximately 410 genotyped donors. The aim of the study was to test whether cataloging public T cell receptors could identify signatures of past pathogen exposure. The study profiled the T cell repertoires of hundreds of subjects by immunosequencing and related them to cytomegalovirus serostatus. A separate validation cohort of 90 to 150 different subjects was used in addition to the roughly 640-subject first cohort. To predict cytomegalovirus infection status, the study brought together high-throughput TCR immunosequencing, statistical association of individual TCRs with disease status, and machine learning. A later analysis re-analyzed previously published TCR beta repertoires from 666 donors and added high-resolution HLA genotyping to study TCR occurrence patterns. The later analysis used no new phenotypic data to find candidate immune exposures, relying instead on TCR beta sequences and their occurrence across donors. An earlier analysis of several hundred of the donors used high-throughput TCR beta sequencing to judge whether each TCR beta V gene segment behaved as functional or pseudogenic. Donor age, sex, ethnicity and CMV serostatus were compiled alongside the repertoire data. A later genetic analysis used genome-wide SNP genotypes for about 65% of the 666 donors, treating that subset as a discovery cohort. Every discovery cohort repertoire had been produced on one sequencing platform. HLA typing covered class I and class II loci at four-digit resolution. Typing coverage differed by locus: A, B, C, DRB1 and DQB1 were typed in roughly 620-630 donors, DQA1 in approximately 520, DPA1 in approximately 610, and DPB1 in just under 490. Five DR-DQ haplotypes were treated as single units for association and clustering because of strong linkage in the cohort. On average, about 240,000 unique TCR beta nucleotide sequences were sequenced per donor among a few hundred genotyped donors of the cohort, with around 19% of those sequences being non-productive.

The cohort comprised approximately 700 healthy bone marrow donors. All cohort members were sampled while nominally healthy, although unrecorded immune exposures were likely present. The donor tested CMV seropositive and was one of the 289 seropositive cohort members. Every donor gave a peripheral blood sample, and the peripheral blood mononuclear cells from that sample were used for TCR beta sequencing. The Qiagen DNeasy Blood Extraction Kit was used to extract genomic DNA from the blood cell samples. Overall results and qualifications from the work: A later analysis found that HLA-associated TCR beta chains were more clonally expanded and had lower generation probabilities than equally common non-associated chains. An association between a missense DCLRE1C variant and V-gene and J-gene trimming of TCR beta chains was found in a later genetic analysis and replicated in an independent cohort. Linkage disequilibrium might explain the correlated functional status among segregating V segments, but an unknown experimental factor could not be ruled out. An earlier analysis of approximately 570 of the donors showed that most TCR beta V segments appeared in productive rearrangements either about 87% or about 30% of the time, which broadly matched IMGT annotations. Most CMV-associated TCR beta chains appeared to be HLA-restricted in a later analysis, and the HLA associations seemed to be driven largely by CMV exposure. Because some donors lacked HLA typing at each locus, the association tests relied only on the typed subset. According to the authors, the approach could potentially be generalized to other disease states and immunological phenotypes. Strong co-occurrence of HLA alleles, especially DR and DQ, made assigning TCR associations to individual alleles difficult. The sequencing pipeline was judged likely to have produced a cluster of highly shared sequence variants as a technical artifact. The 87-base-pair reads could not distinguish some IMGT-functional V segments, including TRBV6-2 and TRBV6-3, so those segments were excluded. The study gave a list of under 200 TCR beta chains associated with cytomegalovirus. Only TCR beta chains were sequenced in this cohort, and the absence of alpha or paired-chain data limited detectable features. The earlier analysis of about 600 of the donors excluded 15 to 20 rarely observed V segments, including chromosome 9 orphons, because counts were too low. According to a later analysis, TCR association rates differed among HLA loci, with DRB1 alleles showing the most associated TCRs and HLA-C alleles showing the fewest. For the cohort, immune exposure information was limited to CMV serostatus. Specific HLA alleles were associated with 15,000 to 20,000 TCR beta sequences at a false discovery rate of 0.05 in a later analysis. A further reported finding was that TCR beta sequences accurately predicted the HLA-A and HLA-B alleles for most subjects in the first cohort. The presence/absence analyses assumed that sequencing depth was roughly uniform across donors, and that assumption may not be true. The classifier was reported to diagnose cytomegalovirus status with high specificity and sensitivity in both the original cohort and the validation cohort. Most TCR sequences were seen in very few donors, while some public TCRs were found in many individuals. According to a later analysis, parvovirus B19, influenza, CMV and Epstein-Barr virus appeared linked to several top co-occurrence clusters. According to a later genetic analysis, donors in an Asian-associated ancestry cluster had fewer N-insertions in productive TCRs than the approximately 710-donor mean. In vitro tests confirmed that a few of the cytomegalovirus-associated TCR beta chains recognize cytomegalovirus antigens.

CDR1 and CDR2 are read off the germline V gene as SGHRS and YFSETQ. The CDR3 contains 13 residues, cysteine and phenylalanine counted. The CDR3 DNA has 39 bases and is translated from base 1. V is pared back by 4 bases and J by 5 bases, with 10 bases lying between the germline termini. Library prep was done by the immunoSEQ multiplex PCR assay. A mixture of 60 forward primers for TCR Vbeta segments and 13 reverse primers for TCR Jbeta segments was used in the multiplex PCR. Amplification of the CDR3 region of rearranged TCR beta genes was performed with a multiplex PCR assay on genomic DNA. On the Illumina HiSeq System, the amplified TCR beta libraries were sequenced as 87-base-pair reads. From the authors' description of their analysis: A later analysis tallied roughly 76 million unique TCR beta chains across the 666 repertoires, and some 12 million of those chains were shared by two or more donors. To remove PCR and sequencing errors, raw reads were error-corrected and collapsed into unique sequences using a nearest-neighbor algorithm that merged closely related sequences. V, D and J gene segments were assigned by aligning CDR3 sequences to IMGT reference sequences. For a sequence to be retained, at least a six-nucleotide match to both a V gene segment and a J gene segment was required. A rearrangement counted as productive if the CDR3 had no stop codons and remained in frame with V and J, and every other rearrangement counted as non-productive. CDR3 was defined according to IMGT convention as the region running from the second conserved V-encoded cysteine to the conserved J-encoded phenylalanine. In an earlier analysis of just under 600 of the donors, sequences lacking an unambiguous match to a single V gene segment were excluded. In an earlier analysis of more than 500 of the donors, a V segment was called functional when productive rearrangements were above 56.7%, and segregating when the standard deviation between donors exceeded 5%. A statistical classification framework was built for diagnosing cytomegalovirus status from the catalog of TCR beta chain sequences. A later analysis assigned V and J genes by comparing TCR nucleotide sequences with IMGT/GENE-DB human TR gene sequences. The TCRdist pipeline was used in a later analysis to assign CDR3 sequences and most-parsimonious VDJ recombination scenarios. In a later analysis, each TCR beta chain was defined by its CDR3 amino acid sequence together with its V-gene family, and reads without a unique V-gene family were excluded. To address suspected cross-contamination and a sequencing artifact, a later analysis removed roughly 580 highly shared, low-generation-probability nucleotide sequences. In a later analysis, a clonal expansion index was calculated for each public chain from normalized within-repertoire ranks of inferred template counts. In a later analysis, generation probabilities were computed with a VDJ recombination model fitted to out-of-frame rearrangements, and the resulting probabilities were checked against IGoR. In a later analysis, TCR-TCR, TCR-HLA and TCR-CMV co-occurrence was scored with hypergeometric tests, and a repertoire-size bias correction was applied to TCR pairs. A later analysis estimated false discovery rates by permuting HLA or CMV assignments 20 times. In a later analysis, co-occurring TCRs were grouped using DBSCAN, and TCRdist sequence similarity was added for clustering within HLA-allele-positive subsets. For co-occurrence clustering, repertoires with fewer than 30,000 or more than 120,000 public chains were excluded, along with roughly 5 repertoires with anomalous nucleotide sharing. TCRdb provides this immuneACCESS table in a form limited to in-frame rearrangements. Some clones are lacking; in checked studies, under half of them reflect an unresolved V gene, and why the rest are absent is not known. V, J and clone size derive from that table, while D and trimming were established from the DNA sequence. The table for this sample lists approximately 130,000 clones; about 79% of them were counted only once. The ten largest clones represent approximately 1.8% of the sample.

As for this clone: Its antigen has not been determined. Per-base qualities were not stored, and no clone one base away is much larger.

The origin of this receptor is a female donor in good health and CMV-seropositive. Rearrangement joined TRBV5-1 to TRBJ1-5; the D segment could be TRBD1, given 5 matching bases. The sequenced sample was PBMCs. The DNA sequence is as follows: TGCGCCAGCAGCCCCGACAGCTATCAGCCCCAGCATTTT. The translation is CASSPDSYQPQHF.